This is a list of T cell receptor beta chains from one sample in a study of blood T cell repertoires in COVID-19. Assay used: immunoSEQ multiplex PCR; TCRdb lists only in-frame clones, some missing. The sample consists of some 150,000 clones, more than 80% of them appearing once. Sequenced: peripheral blood. These receptor sequences come from a woman aged 60-75 years with active COVID-19. CDR3s include the opening cysteine and the closing phenylalanine or tryptophan. The order of the fields is V gene, D gene, J gene, clone size, CDR3 DNA, CDR3 protein. A D gene is named only where the DNA matches it firmly. For some rows the clone size is stated as once, few or many, or as a class when expanded; others skip it.

>TRBV24-1|TRBD2|TRBJ2-1|-
TGTGCCACCAGTGATTCCTTCGGGCGGGAGGTCTACAATGAGCAGTTCTTC
CATSDSFGREVYNEQFF
>TRBV30|TRBD1|TRBJ1-5|-
TGTGCCTGGAGTGAATCCCCGGGGACAGCCCGTGGGTATAGCAATCAGCCCCAGCATTTT
CAWSESPGTARGYSNQPQHF
>TRBV30|TRBD1|TRBJ2-7|-
TGTGCCTGGAGTCCACAGGGGGTGGGGGAGCAGTACTTC
CAWSPQGVGEQYF
>TRBV7-9|TRBD2|TRBJ2-3|-
TGTGCCAGCTCGGTGACTAGCGGCACAGATACGCAGTATTTT
CASSVTSGTDTQYF
>TRBV28|-|TRBJ1-2|-
TGTGCCAGTTGCGCCCCGGGGGACAACTATGGCTACACCTTC
CASCAPGDNYGYTF
>TRBV7-9|-|TRBJ2-1|-
TGTGCCAGCAGCTTAAGCCTGTACAATGAGCAGTTCTTC
CASSLSLYNEQFF
>TRBV5-4|TRBD2|TRBJ2-3|-
TGTGCCAGCACCGGACTAGCGGGAAGTAGAGATACGCAGTATTTT
CASTGLAGSRDTQYF
>TRBV27|TRBD1|TRBJ2-7|-
TGTGCCAGCAGTCACAGGGGAGAGTCCTACGAGCAGTACTTC
CASSHRGESYEQYF
>TRBV6-6|-|TRBJ1-5|few
TGTGCCAGCAGTCCCAGGGATAGCAATCAGCCCCAGCATTTT
CASSPRDSNQPQHF
>TRBV7-8|-|TRBJ1-5|few
TGTGCCAGCAGCTTAGAGGTCGGGAATCAGCCCCAGCATTTT
CASSLEVGNQPQHF
>TRBV19|TRBD2|TRBJ2-3|-
TGTGCCAGTAGACCGGGACTAGCGTACGCAGATACGCAGTATTTT
CASRPGLAYADTQYF
>TRBV28|-|TRBJ2-2|-
TGTGCCAGCAGTTTACCCCGACTAGTTACGGACACCGGGGAGCTGTTTTTT
CASSLPRLVTDTGELFF
>TRBV28|-|TRBJ1-4|-
TGTGCCAGCAGTTTCCGGGGGAGGGTCGGCGAAAAACTGTTTTTT
CASSFRGRVGEKLFF
>TRBV19|-|TRBJ2-7|few
TGTGCCAGTAGTGGAAACAGTGGCTTGAGGGCTTACGAGCAGTACTTC
CASSGNSGLRAYEQYF
>TRBV28|-|TRBJ2-7|-
TGTGCCAGCAGTTTTCGTGGAGGGGAGGACGAGCAGTACTTC
CASSFRGGEDEQYF
>TRBV2|TRBD2|TRBJ2-2|-
TGTGCCAGCAGTGCGGGGACTAGGGCCATTAACACCGGGGAGCTGTTTTTT
CASSAGTRAINTGELFF
>TRBV28|TRBD1|TRBJ1-1|-
TGTGCCAACGCGGACAGGGGGCTCAGTGAAGCTTTCTTT
CANADRGLSEAFF
>TRBV19|TRBD1|TRBJ1-1|once
TGTGCCAGTAGTCCCTGGACAGGTAGGAACACTGAAGCTTTCTTT
CASSPWTGRNTEAFF
>TRBV18|TRBD1|TRBJ2-1|-
TGTGCCAGCTCCCAGGGACAGGGGACACCGAGCTCCTACAATGAGCAGTTCTTC
CASSQGQGTPSSYNEQFF
>TRBV6-6|-|TRBJ2-3|-
TGTGCCAGCAGTTACTGGCGGAGTAGCACAGATACGCAGTATTTT
CASSYWRSSTDTQYF
>TRBV19|-|TRBJ1-5|-
TGTGCCAGTAGTGAACTGAATAGCAATCAGCCCCAGCATTTT
CASSELNSNQPQHF
>TRBV6-4|-|TRBJ2-7|-
TGTGCCAGGATAACAGGGGACTCTTACGAGCAGTACTTC
CARITGDSYEQYF
>TRBV6-2/TRBV6-3|TRBD2|TRBJ2-3|-
TGTGCCAGCAGTTACCCCACCCCTAGCGGAAGCACAGATACGCAGTATTTT
CASSYPTPSGSTDTQYF
>TRBV29-1|TRBD1|TRBJ1-2|once
TGCAGCGTTGAAGGGACAGGGCCAAACTATGGCTACACCTTC
CSVEGTGPNYGYTF
>TRBV5-5|-|TRBJ2-1|-
TGTGCCAGCAGCCGTCCTGGGGAGAATGGTAATGAGCAGTTCTTC
CASSRPGENGNEQFF
>TRBV6-5|-|TRBJ2-7|-
TGTGCCAGCAGTTACTCGGACAGCCAGGCCTACGAGCAGTACTTC
CASSYSDSQAYEQYF
>TRBV3-1/TRBV3-2|TRBD1|TRBJ1-5|-
TGTGCCAGCAGCCAAGAAGCGACAGGGGCCCAGCCCCAGCATTTT
CASSQEATGAQPQHF
>TRBV29-1|TRBD1|TRBJ1-2|-
TGCAGCGTGCTCGGGACAGAAAGTTATGGCTACACCTTC
CSVLGTESYGYTF
>TRBV19|-|TRBJ1-4|-
TGTGCCAGTACTCCCGGTCGTCGGGCTAATGAAAAACTGTTTTTT
CASTPGRRANEKLFF
>TRBV6-6|-|TRBJ2-1|-
TGTGCCAGCCGCAGGTGGGCCCGGGACTACAATGAGCAGTTCTTC
CASRRWARDYNEQFF
>TRBV11-2|-|TRBJ2-7|-
TGTGCCAGCAGCTTAATACAGAGTGCCCCACCCTACGAGCAGTACTTC
CASSLIQSAPPYEQYF
>TRBV6-2/TRBV6-3|TRBD1|TRBJ1-6|-
TGTGCCAGCAGCAGAGACAGGGGGCGCATAGTCGTCCACTTT
CASSRDRGRIVVHF
>TRBV7-3|TRBD1|TRBJ1-5|once
TGTGCCAGCAGCCCCCCAGGACAGGTCCCCCCTAGGAATCAGCCCCAGCATTTT
CASSPPGQVPPRNQPQHF
>TRBV6-5|-|TRBJ1-5|-
TGTGCCAGCAGTCCCGGGACACCTTATCAGCCCCAGCATTTT
CASSPGTPYQPQHF
>TRBV7-2|-|TRBJ2-3|-
TGTGCCAGCAGCTTGACCCGGGACTTTACAGATACGCAGTATTTT
CASSLTRDFTDTQYF
>TRBV28|-|TRBJ1-2|-
TGTGCCAGCAGTTCCCTTTTTACGGTATTCTATGGCTACACCTTC
CASSSLFTVFYGYTF
>TRBV7-3|TRBD2|TRBJ2-7|-
TGTGCCAGCAGCCGCGGGAGCGGGAGCTCCTACGAGCAGTACTTC
CASSRGSGSSYEQYF
>TRBV9|-|TRBJ2-1|-
TGTGCCAGCAGCGGAACGGGGTATGAGCAGTTCTTC
CASSGTGYEQFF
>TRBV20-1|-|TRBJ2-1|-
TGCAGTGCTAGTCGGACTATCCACAATGAGCAGTTCTTC
CSASRTIHNEQFF
>TRBV7-9|-|TRBJ2-7|-
TGTGCCAGCAGCCCCGACCCCGGGACAACTCCTAACGAGCAGTACTTC
CASSPDPGTTPNEQYF
>TRBV7-8|-|TRBJ2-7|-
TGTGCCAGCAGCTTCGCCGGGACAACCTACGAGCAGTACTTC
CASSFAGTTYEQYF
>TRBV3-1/TRBV3-2|TRBD2|TRBJ2-3|-
TGTGCCAGCAGCCCCTCCGGCGGGAGAAATACGCAGTATTTT
CASSPSGGRNTQYF
>TRBV5-1|TRBD1|TRBJ1-2|-
TGCGCCAGCAGCGGGACAGGGGTGCCGAACTATGGCTACACCTTC
CASSGTGVPNYGYTF